What follows are 24 T cell receptor beta chains derived from one specimen sequenced in a study of T cell responses to AZD1222 COVID-19 vaccine. Profiling relied on immunoSEQ multiplex PCR, and the TCRdb table lists in-frame clones only, not all of them. In the table there are 120,000 to 150,000 clones, under 95% of which are singletons. Material: peripheral blood, obtained on day 0 of MenACWY control vaccination. These receptors were taken from an adult in good health.

V gene TRBV6-2 or TRBV6-3 combines with J gene TRBJ2-2; 13 bases match TRBD2. CDR1 and CDR2 (germline): MNHEY, SVGEGT. V shed 4 bases, J shed 2 bases, and the junction held 7 bases outside the gene matches. This CDR3 is 18 amino acids long. CDR3 coding DNA: TGTGCCAGCAGTTTCTCGACTAGCGGGGGGCTAAACACCGGGGAGCTGTTTTTT. It codes for CASSFSTSGGLNTGELFF.

The V gene is TRBV19, the J gene TRBJ1-4; a weak D match, TRBD1 (6 bases). The V end lost 0 bases, the J end lost 7 bases, and 12 bases lay between the germline ends. Looked up from germline, CDR1 is LNHDA and CDR2 is SQIVND (reference sequence). The CDR3 spans 15 residues. DNA for the CDR3: TGTGCCAGTAGTATAGATCAGGGGAGGAGTGAAAAACTGTTTTTT. This gives the protein CASSIDQGRSEKLFF. The full variable domain, in which reference TRBV19 and TRBJ1-4 provide the parts outside the CDR3, is DGGITQSPKYLFRKEGQNVTLSCEQNLNHDAMYWYRQDPGQGLRLIYYSQIVNDFQKGDIAEGYSVSREKKESFPLTVTSAQKNPTAFYLCASSIDQGRSEKLFFGSGTQLSVL.

V and J are TRBV2 and TRBJ1-6, with D possibly TRBD1 on 5 matching bases. The V and J ends lost 5 bases and 8 bases respectively, with 16 bases between them. Germline V gene data show CDR1 as SNHLY and CDR2 as FYNNEI. The CDR3 is 15 amino acids. This CDR3 is CASSPQPQADSPLHF. The CDR3 DNA follows: TGTGCCAGCAGTCCCCAGCCACAGGCGGATTCACCCCTCCACTTT.

The sample holds one count of this clone. V is TRBV6-6 and J is TRBJ1-5, with D possibly TRBD1 on 5 matching bases. V was clipped by 5 bases and J by 1 base, with 18 bases between them. CDR1 is MNHNY and CDR2 is SVGAGI in the germline V gene (reference sequence). The CDR3 has 17 residues. The CDR3 is CASSQIIREISNQPQHF. For the CDR3, the DNA is TGTGCCAGCAGTCAGATCATCAGGGAGATAAGCAATCAGCCCCAGCATTTT.

This sequence joins TRBV3-1 (or the pseudogene TRBV3-2) and TRBJ2-7; D gene uncertain. The CDR3 is 11 residues long. Per germline, CDR1 LGHDT and CDR2 YNNKEL (reference sequence). Trimming stripped 3 bases from V and 6 bases from J, with 6 bases between. CDR3 nucleotides: TGTGCCAGCAGCCAGTTAGGCGAGCAGTACTTC. Its translation is CASSQLGEQYF.

The chain uses TRBV19 and TRBJ1-6, with D hard to call. The germline V gene encodes CDR1 LNHDA and CDR2 SQIVND (reference sequence). Trimming pared 3 bases from V and 0 bases from J, leaving 12 bases between. The CDR3 sequence is 17 residues long. CDR3 loop: CASSIRQSSSYNSPLHF. CDR3 nucleotides: TGTGCCAGTAGTATCCGGCAGTCGAGCTCCTATAATTCACCCCTCCACTTT.

The gene calls are TRBV30 and TRBJ2-5; the D gene could be TRBD1 or TRBD2 (6 bases each). The germline gives CDR1 GTSNPN, CDR2 SVGIG (reference sequence). V gave up 0 bases and J gave up 2 bases, with 10 bases separating them. The CDR3 contains 14 residues. Here the CDR3 DNA reads TGTGCCTGGAGTGTACTAGGGGGGCAAGAGACCCAGTACTTC. Protein: CAWSVLGGQETQYF.

The sample holds a few counts of this clone. The gene calls are TRBV4-1 and TRBJ1-1; TRBD1 might be the D (6 bases). V was cut by 1 base and J by 1 base, with 16 bases left in between. This CDR3 is 17 amino acids long. Germline V gene sequence: CDR1 MGHRA, CDR2 YSYEKL. CDR3 coding DNA: TGCGCCAGCAGCCAAGCCCTTTTACAGGGTACGAACACTGAAGCTTTCTTT. Protein sequence: CASSQALLQGTNTEAFF.

This clone has just one count. The rearrangement joins TRBV19 to TRBJ1-1; no definite D call. Per germline, CDR1 LNHDA and CDR2 SQIVND (reference sequence). The CDR3 extends over 14 amino acids. With 2 bases removed from V and 0 bases from J, the gap between germline ends came to 7 bases. The CDR3: CASSIQNVNTEAFF. The DNA of the CDR3 is TGTGCCAGTAGTATACAAAATGTGAACACTGAAGCTTTCTTT.

The chain carries TRBV6-5 and TRBJ2-2; 9 bases are a match to TRBD1. Germline V CDR1 and CDR2: MNHEY, SVGAGI. The CDR3 has 15 residues. V shed 6 bases, J shed 4 bases, and the junction held 6 bases outside the gene matches. CDR3 in amino acids: CASSPQGAGTGELFF. CDR3 bases: TGTGCCAGCAGCCCACAGGGGGCAGGCACCGGGGAGCTGTTTTTT.

V is TRBV28 and J is TRBJ2-7; 7 bases match TRBD2. The CDR3 covers 17 residues. V shed 1 base, J shed 0 bases, and the junction held 9 bases outside the gene matches. Germline V gives CDR1 MDHEN, CDR2 SYDVKM. CDR3 nucleotide sequence: TGTGCCAGCAGTTTATCCGCCTTAGGGGAGGGCTCCTACGAGCAGTACTTC. Protein product: CASSLSALGEGSYEQYF.

DNA of the CDR3: TGTGCCAGCAATAGGTTCTATGGCTACACCTTC. The encoded protein is CASNRFYGYTF. J is TRBJ1-2 and V is TRBV28, with D hard to call. The germline CDR1 and CDR2 sequences are MDHEN and SYDVKM. V lost 7 bases and J 4 bases, leaving 7 bases between the germline ends. The CDR3 has 11 amino acids.

V is TRBV2 and J is TRBJ1-1; D is ambiguous. V dropped 6 bases and J dropped 0 bases, with 2 bases sitting between them. Germline CDR1 and CDR2: SNHLY and FYNNEI. The CDR3 loop spans 11 amino acids. As DNA, the CDR3 is TGTGCCAGCAGCCTGAACACTGAAGCTTTCTTT. It codes for CASSLNTEAFF.

This chain links TRBV5-3 with TRBJ1-2; D not resolved. TRBV5-3 belongs to the ORF category, with a function that is uncertain. V was cut by 4 bases and J by 8 bases, with 9 bases left in between. The CDR3 extends over 11 amino acids. CDR3 coding DNA: TGTGCCAGAAGCCCTCTGGTAGGCTACACCTTC. This translates into CARSPLVGYTF.

The J gene is TRBJ1-5, the V gene TRBV7-9; no clear D gene. CDR1 SEHNR and CDR2 FQNEAQ come from the germline V gene (reference sequence). Trimming removed 2 bases at V and 5 bases at J, with 25 bases between. The CDR3 has 19 residues. The CDR3 DNA reads as TGTGCCAGCAGCTTAAAGGTAGGAGGGAACCCCATACTTGATCAGCCCCAGCATTTT. Translating gives CASSLKVGGNPILDQPQHF. Based on the CDR3 plus reference TRBV7-9 and TRBJ1-5, the full variable domain is DTGVSQNPRHKITKRGQNVTFRCDPISEHNRLYWYRQTLGQGPEFLTYFQNEAQLEKSRLLSDRFSAERPKGSFSTLEIQRTEQGDSAMYLCASSLKVGGNPILDQPQHFGDGTRLSIL.

V and J are TRBV24-1 and TRBJ1-2; D possibly corresponds to TRBD1 (6 bases). CDR1 and CDR2 from the germline V gene are KGHDR and SFDVKD. V was clipped by 5 bases and J by 1 base, with 13 bases between them. The CDR3 contains 15 residues. CDR3 sequence reads: CATSAATGVNYGYTF. The CDR3 DNA reads as TGTGCCACCAGTGCTGCGACAGGCGTTAACTATGGCTACACCTTC.

This rearrangement joins TRBV5-1 to TRBJ1-1, with a possible D match to TRBD1 (5 bases). This CDR3 contains 15 residues. Trimming left V 0 bases short and J 7 bases short, with 16 bases between. Germline assignment: CDR1 SGHRS and CDR2 YFSETQ. DNA for the CDR3: TGCGCCAGCAGCTTGGAACGGGGGGTGAGGTTTGAAGCTTTCTTT. It specifies CASSLERGVRFEAFF.

The DNA of the CDR3 is TGCGCCAGCAGCTGGGACCGGAACACTGAAGCTTTCTTT. Encoded protein: CASSWDRNTEAFF. The chain recombines TRBV5-1 with TRBJ1-1; weak D call: TRBD1 (5 bases). The CDR3 covers 13 residues. Germline CDR1 SGHRS, CDR2 YFSETQ. V lost 3 bases to trimming and J lost 1 base, with 7 bases between them.

This sequence joins TRBV7-8 and TRBJ2-2, with TRBD1 matching 9 bases. This CDR3 spans 15 amino acids. The germline gives CDR1 SGHVS, CDR2 FQNEAQ. The ends lost 6 bases at V and 6 bases at J; junction bases unmatched: 8. The CDR3 is CASSSNRDRAGELFF. The CDR3 region has the DNA TGTGCCAGCAGTTCTAACCGGGACAGGGCCGGGGAGCTGTTTTTT.

The chain uses TRBV3-1 (or the pseudogene TRBV3-2) and TRBJ1-4, with TRBD1 matching 11 bases. Germline-derived CDR1 and CDR2 are LGHDT and YNNKEL (reference sequence). The CDR3 spans 14 residues. Germline trimming cut 5 bases from V and 4 bases from J; bases unmatched to any gene: 0. CDR3 sequence: CASSGTGGNEKLFF. The CDR3, as DNA: TGTGCCAGCAGCGGGACAGGGGGTAATGAAAAACTGTTTTTT.

The chain employs TRBV9 and TRBJ1-2; 8 bases fit TRBD1. CDR1 SGDLS and CDR2 YYNGEE come from the germline V gene. The CDR3 sequence is 13 residues long. V dropped 3 bases and J dropped 5; count of bases not matched to a gene: 3. CDR3 sequence reads: CASSERTGYGYTF. In nucleotides, the CDR3 is TGTGCCAGCAGCGAGAGGACAGGGTATGGCTACACCTTC.

The V and J genes are TRBV30 and TRBJ2-3, with D unresolved. Deletions cut 0 bases from V and 1 base from J, with 8 bases between. From germline, CDR1 is GTSNPN and CDR2 SVGIG (reference sequence). CDR3 length: 14 amino acids. DNA of the CDR3: TGTGCCTGGAGTGTTTTAGCCGGCACAGATACGCAGTATTTT. Protein product: CAWSVLAGTDTQYF. The complete variable domain, with remaining parts taken from reference TRBV30 and TRBJ2-3, reads SQTIHQWPATLVQPVGSPLSLECTVEGTSNPNLYWYRQAAGRGLQLLFYSVGIGQISSEVPQNLSASRPQDRQFILSSKKLLLSDSGFYLCAWSVLAGTDTQYFGPGTRLTVL.

The V gene is TRBV19, the J gene TRBJ1-2, with a weak D call TRBD1 (5 bases). CDR3 size: 15 residues. CDR1 is LNHDA and CDR2 is SQIVND in the germline V gene (reference sequence). Deletions cut 7 bases from V and 4 bases from J, with 19 bases between. The CDR3 region is CASKTRPGPLYGYTF. In DNA form, the CDR3 reads TGTGCCAGTAAAACTCGTCCGGGACCTCTCTATGGCTACACCTTC.

This clone was seen a single time. This chain uses TRBV19 with TRBJ1-1; TRBD1 might be the D (6 bases). The CDR3 is 14 amino acids. Germline CDR1 and CDR2: LNHDA and SQIVND (reference sequence). Trimming removed 4 bases at V and 4 bases at J, with 13 bases between. The CDR3 region is CASSTDRIGTEAFF. The DNA for the CDR3 is TGTGCCAGTAGTACGGACAGAATAGGCACTGAAGCTTTCTTT.